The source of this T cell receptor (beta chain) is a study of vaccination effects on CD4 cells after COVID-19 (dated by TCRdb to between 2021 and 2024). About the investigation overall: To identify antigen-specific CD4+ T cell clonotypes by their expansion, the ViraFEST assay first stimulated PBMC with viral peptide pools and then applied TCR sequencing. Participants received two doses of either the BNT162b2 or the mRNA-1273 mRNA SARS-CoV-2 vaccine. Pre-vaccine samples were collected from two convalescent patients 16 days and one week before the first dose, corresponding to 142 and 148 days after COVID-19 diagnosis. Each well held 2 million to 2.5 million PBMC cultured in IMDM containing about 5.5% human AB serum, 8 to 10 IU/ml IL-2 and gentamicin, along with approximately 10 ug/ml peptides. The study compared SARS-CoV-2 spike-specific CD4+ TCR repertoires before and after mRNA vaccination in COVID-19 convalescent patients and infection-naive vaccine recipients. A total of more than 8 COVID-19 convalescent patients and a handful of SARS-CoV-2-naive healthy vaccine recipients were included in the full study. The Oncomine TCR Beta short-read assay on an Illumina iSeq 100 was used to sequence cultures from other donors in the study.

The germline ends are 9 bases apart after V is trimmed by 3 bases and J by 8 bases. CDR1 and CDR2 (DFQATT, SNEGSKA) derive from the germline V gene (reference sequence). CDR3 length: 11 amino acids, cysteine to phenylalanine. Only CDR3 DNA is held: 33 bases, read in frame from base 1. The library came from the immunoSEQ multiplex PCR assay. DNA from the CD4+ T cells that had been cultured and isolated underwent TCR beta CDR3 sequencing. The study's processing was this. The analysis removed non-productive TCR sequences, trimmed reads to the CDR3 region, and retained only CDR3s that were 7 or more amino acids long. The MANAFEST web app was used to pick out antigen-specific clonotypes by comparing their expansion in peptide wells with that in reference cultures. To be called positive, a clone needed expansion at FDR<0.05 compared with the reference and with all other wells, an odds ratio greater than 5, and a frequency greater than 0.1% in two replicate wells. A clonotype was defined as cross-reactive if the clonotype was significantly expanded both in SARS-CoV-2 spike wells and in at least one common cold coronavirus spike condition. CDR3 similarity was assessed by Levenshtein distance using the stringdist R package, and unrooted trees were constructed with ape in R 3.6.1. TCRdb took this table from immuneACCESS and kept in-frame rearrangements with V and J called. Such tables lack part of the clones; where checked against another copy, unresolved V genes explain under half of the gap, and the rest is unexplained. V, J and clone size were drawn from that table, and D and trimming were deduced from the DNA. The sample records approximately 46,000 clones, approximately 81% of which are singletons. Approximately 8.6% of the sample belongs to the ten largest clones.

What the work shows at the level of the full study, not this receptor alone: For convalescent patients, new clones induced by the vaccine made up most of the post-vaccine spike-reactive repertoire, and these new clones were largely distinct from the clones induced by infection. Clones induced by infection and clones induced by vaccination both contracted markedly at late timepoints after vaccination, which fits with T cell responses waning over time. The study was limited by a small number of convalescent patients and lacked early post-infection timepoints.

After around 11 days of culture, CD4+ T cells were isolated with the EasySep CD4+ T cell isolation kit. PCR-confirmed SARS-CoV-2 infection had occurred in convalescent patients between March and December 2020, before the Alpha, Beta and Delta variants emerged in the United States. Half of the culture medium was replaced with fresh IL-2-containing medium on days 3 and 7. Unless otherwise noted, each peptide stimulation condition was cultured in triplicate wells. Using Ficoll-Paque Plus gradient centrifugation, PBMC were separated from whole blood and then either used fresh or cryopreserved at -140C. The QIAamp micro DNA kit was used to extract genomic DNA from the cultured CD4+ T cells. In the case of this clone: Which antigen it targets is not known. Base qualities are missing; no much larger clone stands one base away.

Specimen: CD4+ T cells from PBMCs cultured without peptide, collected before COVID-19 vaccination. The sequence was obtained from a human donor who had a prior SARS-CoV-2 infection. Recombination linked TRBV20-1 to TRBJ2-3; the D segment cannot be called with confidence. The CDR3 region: CSASIARTQYF. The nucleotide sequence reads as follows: TGCAGTGCTAGTATCGCGCGTACGCAGTATTTT.